Presented here are 14 T cell receptor beta chains from one specimen sequenced in a study of blood T cell repertoires in COVID-19. Measured with immunoSEQ multiplex PCR; TCRdb has only the in-frame clones, and not every one. The table shows roughly 200,000 clones, with over 80% occurring only once. The sequenced sample consisted of peripheral blood. Source of these receptors: a man aged 40-50 years with acute or convalescent COVID-19.

The rearrangement joins TRBV3-1 (or the pseudogene TRBV3-2) to TRBJ2-2; the D gene is possibly TRBD1 (5 bases). Per germline, CDR1 LGHDT and CDR2 YNNKEL (reference sequence). This CDR3 spans 13 amino acids. Deletions cut 9 bases from V and 6 bases from J, with 14 bases between. In nucleotides, the CDR3 is TGTGCCAGTATACAGGCCAGATCCGGGGAGCTGTTTTTT. Translating it yields CASIQARSGELFF.

The chain recombines TRBV5-1 with TRBJ1-5; D might be TRBD1 (6 bases). The CDR3 contains 14 residues. The germline V and J ends were trimmed by 4 bases and 7 bases, with 15 bases remaining between them. Looked up from germline, CDR1 is SGHRS and CDR2 is YFSETQ. For the CDR3, the DNA is TGCGCCAGCAGCCCAGAAGGGGGTGGGCAGCCCCAGCATTTT. Amino acid sequence: CASSPEGGGQPQHF.

This chain uses TRBV6-4 with TRBJ1-1; D perhaps matches TRBD1 (5 bases). The length of the CDR3 is 13 residues. V was pared by 4 bases and J by 4 bases, with 10 bases between. Germline V gives CDR1 MRHNA, CDR2 SNTAGT. CDR3 residues: CASSAGSGTEAFF. DNA of the CDR3: TGTGCCAGCAGTGCAGGGTCGGGCACTGAAGCTTTCTTT.

This chain links TRBV7-2 with TRBJ1-3; 7 bases agree with TRBD1. Per the germline V gene, CDR1 is SGHTA and CDR2 is FQGNSA. The CDR3 spans 16 residues. V lost 6 bases and J lost 0; bases outside the gene matches: 8. CDR3 region: CASRASRQGSGNTIYF. In DNA form, the CDR3 reads TGTGCCAGCAGAGCGTCGAGACAGGGCTCTGGAAACACCATATATTTT.

The chain combines TRBV11-2 with TRBJ1-1; 8 bases agree with TRBD1. Germline trimming cut 0 bases from V and 5 bases from J; bases unmatched to any gene: 5. Germline loops: CDR1 SGHAT, CDR2 FQNNGV. The length of the CDR3 is 15 residues. The DNA for the CDR3 is TGTGCCAGCAGCTTAGACAGGGGGCTGGGGACTGAAGCTTTCTTT. Protein: CASSLDRGLGTEAFF.

The V call is TRBV27, the J call TRBJ2-1; 8 bases align to TRBD1. Trimming removed 0 bases from V and 2 bases from J; junction bases left unmatched: 3. The length of the CDR3 is 16 residues. Germline V gene lookup returns CDR1 MNHEY and CDR2 SMNVEV (reference sequence). The CDR3 DNA reads TGTGCCAGCAGTTTATCGGTACAGGGGGCCTACAATGAGCAGTTCTTC. Translation gives CASSLSVQGAYNEQFF.

Only one count was recorded for this clone. This chain uses TRBV5-8 with TRBJ1-5; D remains ambiguous. V was cut by 0 bases and J by 1 base, with 23 bases left in between. The CDR3 totals 20 residues. Germline CDR1 reads SGHTS; CDR2 reads YDEGEE. CDR3 nucleotide sequence: TGTGCCAGCAGCTTGGTATTTGGCCATACAAAAGTCGGGAGCAATCAGCCCCAGCATTTT. It encodes CASSLVFGHTKVGSNQPQHF.

The chain recombines TRBV6-2 or TRBV6-3 with TRBJ2-5; no definite D call. V was cut by 2 bases and J by 1 base, with 11 bases left in between. Germline V lookup: CDR1 MNHEY, CDR2 SVGEGT. CDR3 length: 15 residues. The CDR3 sequence: CASSYETFPQETQYF. CDR3 DNA sequence: TGTGCCAGCAGTTACGAGACATTTCCCCAAGAGACCCAGTACTTC.

The CDR3 spells CASSQALAGLTDTQYF. The DNA of the CDR3 is TGCGCCAGCAGCCAAGCTCTAGCGGGGCTCACAGATACGCAGTATTTT. The chain links TRBV4-3 to TRBJ2-3; TRBD2 matches 9 bases. CDR3 length: 16 residues. V was pared by 1 base and J by 2 bases, with 4 bases of the junction left unmatched. Germline CDR1 is LGHNA and CDR2 is YSLEER.

The rearrangement joins TRBV19 to TRBJ1-5; D might be TRBD1 (6 bases). The CDR3 is made up of 16 amino acids. The germline CDR1 and CDR2 sequences are LNHDA and SQIVND (reference sequence). V dropped 5 bases and J dropped 1 base, with 15 bases sitting between them. The CDR3 nucleotides read TGTGCCAGTAGTCCCCCAGCGGGGGCCAGCAATCAGCCCCAGCATTTT. Translating gives CASSPPAGASNQPQHF.

This clone came up once. The chain couples TRBV27 to TRBJ2-7, with 8 positions matching TRBD2. V gave up 6 bases and J gave up 2 bases; unmatched junction bases: 12. Germline values: CDR1 MNHEY, CDR2 SMNVEV (reference sequence). This CDR3 contains 16 residues. CDR3 in amino acids: CASRGMIAGSTYEQYF. For the CDR3, the DNA is TGTGCCAGCAGGGGGATGATAGCGGGATCCACCTACGAGCAGTACTTC.

This chain uses TRBV28 with TRBJ1-2, with D unresolved. Trimming shortened V by 2 bases and J by 6 bases, and 10 bases separated the two germline ends. Germline V CDR1 and CDR2: MDHEN, SYDVKM. The CDR3 length is 13 residues. The CDR3 reads CASSLRVTDGYTF. Here the CDR3 DNA reads TGTGCCAGCAGTTTACGGGTTACGGATGGCTACACCTTC.

The chain carries TRBV7-2 and TRBJ1-5; possible D gene TRBD1, 5 bases. V was trimmed by 5 bases and J by 6 bases, leaving 20 bases between them. Looked up from germline, CDR1 is SGHTA and CDR2 is FQGNSA. The CDR3 runs 16 residues. CDR3 bases: TGTGCCAGCAGCCTATACGCCGACAGTCTCCTTCAGCCCCAGCATTTT. The encoded protein is CASSLYADSLLQPQHF.

J is TRBJ1-2 and V is TRBV15; 9 bases align to TRBD1. Germline V gene lookup returns CDR1 LNHNV and CDR2 YYDKDF (reference sequence). After removal of 3 bases from V and 0 bases from J, the junction contained 5 bases not matched to a gene. This CDR3 has 16 amino acids. The DNA for the CDR3 is TGTGCCACCAGCAGGACCAGACAGGGGGCTAACTATGGCTACACCTTC. Translation gives CATSRTRQGANYGYTF.